The next 27 T cell receptor beta chains were all read from a single sample in a study of cytomegalovirus exposure and HLA in healthy donors. The study ran its PCR with 60 Vbeta and 13 Jbeta primers. TCRdb's copy holds only in-frame clones and misses some; the assay was immunoSEQ multiplex PCR. The profile shows approximately 140,000 clones, about 80% of them singletons. The sequenced sample consisted of PBMCs. These receptors were taken from a woman aged 40 to 49 in good health and CMV-seronegative.

The CDR3 loop reads CASSPGQGRYGYTF. The CDR3 region has the DNA TGTGCCAGCTCGCCGGGACAGGGTCGCTATGGCTACACCTTC. The chain has TRBV18 and TRBJ1-2; 9 bases are a match to TRBD1. J lost 4 bases, V lost 6 bases, and 6 bases had no gene match. The CDR3 totals 14 residues. Germline-derived CDR1 and CDR2 are KGHSH and LQKENI.

This chain links TRBV29-1 with TRBJ2-6; unclear D gene. The germline gives CDR1 SQVTM, CDR2 ANQGSEA. The CDR3 contains 16 residues. Trimming pared 3 bases from V and 0 bases from J, leaving 12 bases between. DNA of the CDR3: TGCAGCGTTGATTCTCGGGTTTCCTCTGGGGCCAACGTCCTGACTTTC. Protein: CSVDSRVSSGANVLTF. Together with reference TRBV29-1 and TRBJ2-6, the CDR3 gives the full variable domain: SAVISQKPSRDICQRGTSLTIQCQVDSQVTMMFWYRQQPGQSLTLIATANQGSEATYESGFVIDKFPISRPNLTFSTLTVSNMSPEDSSIYLCSVDSRVSSGANVLTFGAGSRLTVL.

This chain connects TRBV7-6 to TRBJ2-1; 9 bases agree with TRBD2. The CDR3 sequence is 16 residues long. The germline gives CDR1 SGHVS, CDR2 FNYEAQ. The trim removed 3 bases at V and 6 bases at J, leaving 9 bases unmatched. Here the CDR3 reads CASSLRTREGRNEQFF. The DNA of the CDR3 is TGTGCCAGCAGCTTGAGGACGCGGGAGGGCCGCAATGAGCAGTTCTTC.

The chain employs TRBV4-2 and TRBJ2-3, with D hard to call. Germline values: CDR1 LGHNA, CDR2 YNFKEQ. The CDR3 is made up of 15 amino acids. Deletions cut 4 bases from V and 3 bases from J, with 14 bases between. The CDR3 DNA sequence: TGTGCCAGCAGCCCAGAGGAGACTCATACAGATACGCAGTATTTT. Protein product: CASSPEETHTDTQYF.

CDR3 DNA: TGTGCCAGCAGCCCACCGGGGACAGGGATCAACTATGGCTACACCTTC. Its translation is CASSPPGTGINYGYTF. This sequence joins TRBV7-9 and TRBJ1-2, with 9 bases identical to TRBD1. J was trimmed by 2 bases and V by 5 bases; bases with no gene match: 9. Germline-derived CDR1 and CDR2 are SEHNR and FQNEAQ (reference sequence). This CDR3 region has 16 residues. The full variable domain, completed using reference TRBV7-9 and TRBJ1-2, is DTGVSQNPRHKITKRGQNVTFRCDPISEHNRLYWYRQTLGQGPEFLTYFQNEAQLEKSRLLSDRFSAERPKGSFSTLEIQRTEQGDSAMYLCASSPPGTGINYGYTFGSGTRLTVV.

This rearrangement joins TRBV19 to TRBJ2-7; 10 bases fit TRBD2. CDR1 LNHDA and CDR2 SQIVND come from the germline V gene (reference sequence). Unmatched junction bases numbered 5, after V lost 5 bases and J lost 4 bases. The CDR3 consists of 14 residues. CDR3 sequence: CASSSASGSYEQYF. The CDR3 bases are TGTGCCAGTAGTTCCGCTAGCGGGAGTTACGAGCAGTACTTC.

The rearrangement links TRBV4-3 to TRBJ2-1, with TRBD2 matching 10 bases. This CDR3 is built from 18 residues. The germline V gene encodes CDR1 LGHNA and CDR2 YSLEER. With 0 bases clipped from V and 8 bases from J, the junction kept 13 bases outside the gene matches. The CDR3 region is CASSQDTPTLAGVHEQFF. The CDR3, as DNA: TGCGCCAGCAGCCAAGATACCCCGACCCTAGCGGGAGTACATGAGCAGTTCTTC.

This clone turned up a few times. The genes are TRBV5-4 and TRBJ2-1; D is possibly TRBD2 (6 bases). Trimming removed 4 bases from V and 1 base from J, with 15 bases in between. Germline values: CDR1 SGHNT, CDR2 YYREEE (reference sequence). The CDR3 sequence is 16 residues long. This CDR3 is CASSISSAGSYNEQFF. DNA of the CDR3: TGTGCCAGCAGCATCTCTAGCGCGGGGTCCTACAATGAGCAGTTCTTC.

This chain links TRBV2 with TRBJ2-7; 7 bases line up with TRBD1. There are 12 residues in the CDR3. Germline trimming cut 8 bases from V and 3 bases from J; bases unmatched to any gene: 4. CDR1 and CDR2 (germline): SNHLY, FYNNEI. DNA of the CDR3: TGTGCCAGCCGGGACAGATACTACGAGCAGTACTTC. Amino acid sequence: CASRDRYYEQYF.

V usage is TRBV5-1 and J usage is TRBJ1-2, with D perhaps TRBD1 (6 bases). The CDR3 is 12 amino acids. Germline lookup yields CDR1 SGHRS and CDR2 YFSETQ. Deletions cut 0 bases from V and 6 bases from J, with 6 bases between. CDR3 sequence (DNA): TGCGCCAGCAGCTTGGGACAGGATGGCTACACCTTC. This sequence encodes CASSLGQDGYTF.

The chain uses TRBV2 and TRBJ1-4; a possible D gene is TRBD1 (5 bases). The CDR3 length is 14 residues. Germline CDR1 and CDR2: SNHLY and FYNNEI. Trimming took 5 bases from V and 7 from J, leaving 14 bases between them. This chain's CDR3 is CASSPGAGGEKLFF. CDR3 DNA sequence: TGTGCCAGCAGTCCTGGGGCCGGGGGTGAAAAACTGTTTTTT.

V gene TRBV2 combines with J gene TRBJ2-1; 9 bases line up with TRBD2. There are 14 residues in the CDR3. Germline CDR1 SNHLY, CDR2 FYNNEI. V shed 6 bases and J 9 bases; nucleotides not matched to a gene: 9. The CDR3 nucleotides are TGTGCCAGCAGCTCAGCGGCGGGAGGGTTTGAGCAGTTCTTC. This sequence encodes CASSSAAGGFEQFF. The entire variable domain, with the rest obtained from reference TRBV2 and TRBJ2-1, is as follows: EPEVTQTPSHQVTQMGQEVILRCVPISNHLYFYWYRQILGQKVEFLVSFYNNEISEKSEIFDDQFSVERPDGSNFTLKIRSTKLEDSAMYFCASSSAAGGFEQFFGPGTRLTVL.

The rearrangement uses TRBV11-3 and TRBJ2-7; D unclear. Trimming removed 5 bases from V and 3 bases from J, with 8 bases in between. This CDR3 is 12 amino acids long. The germline V gene has CDR1 SGHNT and CDR2 YENEEA. CDR3 amino acids: CASSRFSYEQYF. The CDR3 DNA reads as TGTGCCAGCAGCCGATTTAGCTACGAGCAGTACTTC.

The V gene is TRBV7-9, the J gene TRBJ1-2, with D possibly TRBD1 on 5 matching bases. From germline, CDR1 is SEHNR and CDR2 FQNEAQ (reference sequence). CDR3 length: 16 amino acids. V was shortened by 5 bases and J by 4 bases, with 20 bases between the two germline ends. In DNA, the CDR3 is TGTGCCAGCAGCGGGGGGGTCGGGGCAGAACTCTATGGCTACACCTTC. Translating gives CASSGGVGAELYGYTF.

The V call is TRBV29-1, the J call TRBJ2-3, with 12 nucleotides matching TRBD2. Germline CDR1 SQVTM, CDR2 ANQGSEA. After removal of 6 bases from V and 7 bases from J, the junction contained 8 bases not matched to a gene. This CDR3 has 14 amino acids. The CDR3 DNA reads TGCAGCGTAAGGACTAGCGGGGTCCGATATACGCAGTATTTT. Translation: CSVRTSGVRYTQYF.

V is TRBV5-4 and J is TRBJ1-1, with 9 bases aligning to TRBD1. The CDR3 is 18 residues long. Losses at the gene ends were 3 bases for V and 4 bases for J; bases not matched to a gene: 16. Germline CDR1 SGHNT, CDR2 YYREEE (reference sequence). The CDR3 DNA is TGTGCCAGCAGCTACCCGACAGGGGGGCCCTTCGGTCCCACTGAAGCTTTCTTT. This translates into CASSYPTGGPFGPTEAFF.

The chain couples TRBV6-5 to TRBJ1-6; D is possibly TRBD1 (5 bases). The CDR3 covers 15 residues. V was clipped by 7 bases and J by 1 base, with 11 bases between them. Germline V gene data show CDR1 as MNHEY and CDR2 as SVGAGI. CDR3 in DNA: TGTGCCAGCACCAGGGATAAGTCCTATAATTCACCCCTCCACTTT. As protein: CASTRDKSYNSPLHF.

The J gene is TRBJ1-1, the V gene TRBV10-3, with D perhaps TRBD1 (5 bases). The CDR3 has 15 residues. Germline CDR1 and CDR2: ENHRY and SYGVKD. The germline V and J ends were trimmed by 0 bases and 4 bases, with 12 bases remaining between them. The CDR3 region is CAISESQGKGTEAFF. DNA of the CDR3: TGTGCCATCAGTGAGTCTCAGGGTAAGGGCACTGAAGCTTTCTTT.

J is TRBJ1-4 and V is TRBV27, with a possible D match to TRBD1 (5 bases). V lost 5 bases to trimming and J lost 7 bases, with 14 bases between them. Germline V gene data show CDR1 as MNHEY and CDR2 as SMNVEV (reference sequence). This CDR3 is built from 14 residues. The CDR3 DNA reads TGTGCCAGCAGTGATTACAGGTTTCCTGAAAAACTGTTTTTT. It yields the protein CASSDYRFPEKLFF.

This chain links TRBV4-1 with TRBJ2-7; 13 nucleotides agree with TRBD2. With V trimmed by 5 bases and J by 0 bases, 4 bases remained unmatched. Germline CDR1 is MGHRA and CDR2 is YSYEKL. This CDR3 comprises 16 residues. The CDR3 DNA sequence: TGCGCCAGCAGCACTAGGACTAGCGGGAGCTCCTACGAGCAGTACTTC. Translated: CASSTRTSGSSYEQYF.

V and J are TRBV18 and TRBJ2-3; unclear D gene. The CDR3 has 13 residues. In germline, CDR1 is KGHSH, CDR2 LQKENI. Trimming took off 6 bases at V and 0 bases at J, with 7 bases between the two ends. The DNA for the CDR3 is TGTGCCAGCTCGTCCTCTAGCACAGATACGCAGTATTTT. Translation gives CASSSSSTDTQYF.

The gene calls are TRBV13 and TRBJ2-7, with 7 positions matching TRBD2. The CDR3 extends over 14 amino acids. Germline CDR1 is PRHDT and CDR2 is FYEKMQ (reference sequence). Trimming removed 0 bases from V and 3 bases from J; junction bases left unmatched: 2. The chain's CDR3 is CASSLGLASYEQYF. CDR3 bases: TGTGCCAGCAGCTTAGGACTAGCGAGCTACGAGCAGTACTTC.

The rearrangement uses TRBV28 and TRBJ1-4; D is perhaps TRBD1 (6 bases). V lost 6 bases and J lost 4, with 15 bases in between. Germline CDR1 is MDHEN and CDR2 is SYDVKM. The CDR3 covers 15 residues. In DNA, the CDR3 is TGTGCCAGCAGCATTCACGGACAGCTTAATGAAAAACTGTTTTTT. Encoded protein: CASSIHGQLNEKLFF.

The rearrangement uses TRBV5-4 and TRBJ2-7; possibly TRBD1 for D (7 bases). Deletions cut 4 bases from V and 5 bases from J, with 16 bases between. The CDR3 runs to 14 residues. Per the germline V gene, CDR1 is SGHNT and CDR2 is YYREEE (reference sequence). The CDR3: CASSIRQGGDEQYF. CDR3 sequence (DNA): TGTGCCAGCAGCATCCGACAGGGCGGGGACGAGCAGTACTTC.

This sequence joins TRBV4-1 and TRBJ2-1; 11 bases match TRBD2. Germline-derived CDR1 and CDR2 are MGHRA and YSYEKL. J gave up 6 bases and V 6 bases, and 16 bases lay outside the gene matches. The CDR3 has 18 amino acids. The CDR3 spells CASRQLAGVRGDSNEQFF. The CDR3 DNA reads TGCGCCAGCAGGCAACTAGCGGGAGTCAGGGGTGATAGCAATGAGCAGTTCTTC.

This chain connects TRBV19 to TRBJ1-5; TRBD1 matches at 9 bases. The CDR3 spans 17 residues. Germline-derived CDR1 and CDR2 are LNHDA and SQIVND (reference sequence). V lost 3 bases, J lost 6 bases, and 12 bases stayed unmatched. The CDR3 region is CASSIFPWDRARQPQHF. Written as DNA, the CDR3 is TGTGCCAGTAGTATTTTCCCTTGGGACAGGGCACGTCAGCCCCAGCATTTT.

This sequence joins TRBV5-4 and TRBJ1-1, with 11 bases fitting TRBD1. CDR3 length: 17 amino acids. Germline V lookup: CDR1 SGHNT, CDR2 YYREEE (reference sequence). Trimming removed 4 bases from V and 0 bases from J; junction bases left unmatched: 8. CDR3 region: CASSPRRDRGLNTEAFF. The CDR3, as DNA: TGTGCCAGCAGCCCACGCCGGGACAGGGGGTTGAACACTGAAGCTTTCTTT.